Sequencing of this T cell receptor (beta chain) was carried out in a study of cytomegalovirus exposure and HLA in healthy donors. V was clipped by 3 bases and J by 4 bases, with 7 bases between them. There are 13 residues in the CDR3. Per germline, CDR1 LNHDA and CDR2 SQIVND (reference sequence). PCR involved 60 Vbeta and 13 Jbeta primers. Repertoires were generated with immunoSEQ multiplex PCR, while TCRdb's copy carries only in-frame clones and drops some. The repertoire has 110,000 to 150,000 clones, 78% of them found once; the top ten carry about 2.4%. This TCR was recovered from a woman aged 18-29 years in good health and CMV-seropositive. Sequenced input: PBMCs. The V gene is TRBV19, the J gene TRBJ1-3; no clear D. Written as DNA, the CDR3 is TGTGCCAGTAGTATCGATAGAGGAAACACCATATATTTT. Protein sequence: CASSIDRGNTIYF.